The 32 T cell receptor beta chains below come from one sample, sequenced in a study of Graves' ophthalmopathy and Graves' hyperthyroidism. The TCR beta CDR3 regions underwent amplification from RNA transcripts. First-round RT-PCR used HTBI primers; second-round multiplex PCR followed. TCRdb called the multiplex PCR reads again in MiXCR, with one record for every CDR3 protein. This repertoire shows almost 750,000 distinct CDR3 sequences, roughly two fifths found once; its top ten account for around 40%. The sequenced material came from peripheral blood. The source of these receptors is an adult man with Graves' ophthalmopathy.

This clonotype has just a few counts. The junction departs from the called germline gene at one end, perhaps through a read error. The chain recombines TRBV24-1 with TRBJ1-5, with no clear D. Germline V gives CDR1 KGHDR, CDR2 SFDVKD. The CDR3 is 12 amino acids. The CDR3 DNA follows: TGTGCCAGCAGTTGGGGTGGCCAGCCCCAGCATTTT. Translated, it gives CASSWGGQPQHF.

This clonotype was detected a few times. The genes are TRBV9 and TRBJ1-6; 9 nucleotides align to TRBD1. This CDR3 comprises 17 residues. Germline V lookup: CDR1 SGDLS, CDR2 YYNGEE. J was trimmed by 5 bases and V by 4 bases; bases with no gene match: 10. In DNA, the CDR3 is TGTGCCAGCAGCCAAGAAACAGGGGGCACGGATAATTCACCCCTCCACTTT. Encoded protein: CASSQETGGTDNSPLHF.

The table lists this clonotype with many counts. The V gene is TRBV7-6, the J gene TRBJ1-2; TRBD1 matches at 12 bases. Germline loops: CDR1 SGHVS, CDR2 FNYEAQ. V trimming: 4 bases; J trimming: 6 bases; junction bases outside the gene matches: 3. The length of the CDR3 is 14 residues. The CDR3 region has the DNA TGTGCCAGCAGCTGGGGACAGGGGGCAGATGGCTACACCTTC. Its protein product is CASSWGQGADGYTF.

Worth noting for this clonotype: Compared with germline, one end of the junction differs, possibly owing to a read error. This chain joins TRBV19 and TRBJ2-7; possibly TRBD1 or TRBD2 for D (5 bases each). Germline CDR1 reads LNHDA; CDR2 reads SQIVND (reference sequence). CDR3 length: 14 amino acids. The CDR3 DNA reads as TGTGCCGGTAGTATGGGGACCGAGGTGTACGAGCAGTACTTC. Protein: CAGSMGTEVYEQYF.

The chain employs TRBV7-2 and TRBJ2-7; the D is unclear. Germline lookup yields CDR1 SGHTA and CDR2 FQGNSA. Trimming stripped 5 bases from V and 7 bases from J, with 18 bases between. The CDR3 totals 14 residues. This CDR3 reads CASSPLIGSREQYF. The CDR3 bases are TGTGCCAGCAGCCCCCTAATAGGGTCCCGGGAGCAGTACTTC.

There are many counts of this clonotype. The V and J genes are TRBV24-1 and TRBJ2-7; 9 positions agree with TRBD1. There are 14 residues in the CDR3. Trimming cost V 4 bases and J 3 bases; bases outside gene matches: 3. CDR1 is KGHDR and CDR2 is SFDVKD in the germline V gene. The CDR3 coding sequence is TGTGCCACCAGTGACCCGGGACAGGGCTACGAGCAGTACTTC. It is translated as CATSDPGQGYEQYF.

The chain is built from TRBV29-1 and TRBJ1-1; 8 positions agree with TRBD1. The CDR3 spans 14 residues. V shed 6 bases and J 0 bases; nucleotides not matched to a gene: 6. Germline values: CDR1 SQVTM, CDR2 ANQGSEA. CDR3 region: CSVIGTGLNTEAFF. The CDR3 DNA follows: TGCAGCGTGATAGGGACAGGTTTGAACACTGAAGCTTTCTTT.

This clonotype was recorded at least ten times. V usage is TRBV29-1 and J usage is TRBJ1-1, with TRBD1 matching over 8 bases. Looked up from germline, CDR1 is SQVTM and CDR2 is ANQGSEA. V dropped 3 bases and J dropped 3; count of bases not matched to a gene: 12. This CDR3 is 16 amino acids long. CDR3 protein: CSVEGMPGQEDTEAFF. CDR3 bases: TGCAGCGTTGAGGGTATGCCGGGACAGGAAGACACTGAAGCTTTCTTT.

The chain combines TRBV11-2 with TRBJ1-5, with D uncertain. Germline CDR1 and CDR2: SGHAT and FQNNGV. This CDR3 spans 13 amino acids. V shed 2 bases and J shed 5 bases, with 7 bases lying between them. The CDR3 is CASSLLSHQPQHF. CDR3 bases: TGTGCCAGCAGCTTACTCAGCCATCAGCCCCAGCATTTT.

The chain combines TRBV29-1 with TRBJ2-5, with 11 bases fitting TRBD1. This CDR3 region has 15 residues. Germline V lookup: CDR1 SQVTM, CDR2 ANQGSEA. J gave up 5 bases and V 7 bases, and 12 bases lay outside the gene matches. CDR3 sequence: CSANGQGAVGETQYF. As DNA, the CDR3 is TGCAGCGCCAACGGACAGGGGGCCGTGGGGGAGACCCAGTACTTC.

This clonotype was seen many times. This rearrangement joins TRBV9 to TRBJ1-2; D is ambiguous. This CDR3 region has 15 residues. Germline CDR1 is SGDLS and CDR2 is YYNGEE. Trimming left V 0 bases short and J 0 bases short, with 9 bases between. The CDR3 spells CASSVGRLANYGYTF. DNA of the CDR3: TGTGCCAGCAGCGTAGGGCGGTTAGCTAACTATGGCTACACCTTC.

The chain employs TRBV10-3 and TRBJ1-3; D is unclear. The germline V gene has CDR1 ENHRY and CDR2 SYGVKD. The CDR3 extends over 13 amino acids. V was cut by 6 bases and J by 8 bases, with 14 bases left in between. The CDR3 region is CAISRTSGDTIYF. The CDR3 nucleotides read TGTGCCATCAGCAGGACTAGCGGGGACACCATATATTTT.

V gene TRBV7-2 combines with J gene TRBJ2-5, with 15 bases aligning to TRBD2. CDR1 and CDR2 from the germline V gene are SGHTA and FQGNSA. The CDR3 covers 18 residues. The V gene end was trimmed by 2 bases and the J gene end by 5 bases; junction bases not matched to a gene: 9. In nucleotides, the CDR3 is TGTGCCAGCAGCTTACAGCGGGGGGGACTAGCGGGAGGTGAGACCCAGTACTTC. Encoded protein: CASSLQRGGLAGGETQYF.

Ten or more counts support this clonotype. This chain joins TRBV29-1 and TRBJ1-1, with 7 bases matching TRBD1. Germline CDR1 SQVTM, CDR2 ANQGSEA. J was trimmed by 4 bases and V by 0 bases; bases with no gene match: 8. CDR3 size: 15 residues. The CDR3 region is CSVEDLNRGSTEAFF. CDR3 sequence (DNA): TGCAGCGTTGAAGATCTTAACAGGGGCTCCACTGAAGCTTTCTTT.

As to this clonotype: A much larger clone is a single base away; this may be a read error. The chain carries TRBV19 and TRBJ2-6, with D uncertain. Germline V gene data show CDR1 as LNHDA and CDR2 as SQIVND (reference sequence). The CDR3 consists of 15 residues. In nucleotides, the CDR3 is TGTGACAGTACCTCTGGAGTCTCTGGGGCCAACGTCCTGACTTTC. This sequence encodes CDSTSGVSGANVLTF. Combining the CDR3 with reference TRBV19 and TRBJ2-6 gives the whole variable domain DGGITQSPKYLFRKEGQNVTLSCEQNLNHDAMYWYRQDPGQGLRLIYYSQIVNDFQKGDIAEGYSVSREKKESFPLTVTSAQKNPTAFYLCDSTSGVSGANVLTFGAGSRLTVL.

The chain joins TRBV20-1 to TRBJ1-1; 7 bases align to TRBD1. V shed 6 bases and J 1 base; nucleotides not matched to a gene: 2. Germline V gene sequence: CDR1 DFQATT, CDR2 SNEGSKA (reference sequence). The CDR3 contains 12 residues. The DNA for the CDR3 is TGCAGTGCACAGGGGCCGAACACTGAAGCTTTCTTT. Its translation is CSAQGPNTEAFF.

The chain joins TRBV5-4 to TRBJ2-7; 8 positions match TRBD1. CDR1 and CDR2 from the germline V gene are SGHNT and YYREEE (reference sequence). V was pared by 3 bases and J by 7 bases, with 12 bases of the junction left unmatched. The CDR3 spans 15 residues. The chain's CDR3 is CASSSIRTGSSEQYF. The CDR3 DNA reads as TGTGCCAGCAGCTCAATCCGGACAGGGTCCTCAGAGCAGTACTTC.

In its sample, this clonotype was seen many times. The chain carries TRBV20-1 and TRBJ1-6; D is possibly TRBD1 (5 bases). Looked up from germline, CDR1 is DFQATT and CDR2 is SNEGSKA (reference sequence). The CDR3 has 13 residues. Trimming shortened V by 6 bases and J by 8 bases, and 14 bases separated the two germline ends. CDR3 sequence: CSAHRDGDSPLHF. In DNA, the CDR3 is TGCAGTGCGCACCGGGACGGGGATTCACCCCTCCACTTT.

This clonotype turned up a few times. V is TRBV27 and J is TRBJ2-6, with TRBD1 matching over 8 bases. This CDR3 is 15 amino acids long. With 8 bases clipped from V and 3 bases from J, the junction kept 6 bases outside the gene matches. Germline loops: CDR1 MNHEY, CDR2 SMNVEV (reference sequence). CDR3 DNA: TGTGCCAGCCAGGCCAGGGGGCTTGGGGCCAACGTCCTGACTTTC. Translating gives CASQARGLGANVLTF.

The chain combines TRBV25-1 with TRBJ1-2; no clear D gene. V lost 5 bases and J 3 bases, leaving 19 bases between the germline ends. The germline V gene has CDR1 MGHDK and CDR2 SYGVNS. The CDR3 runs to 16 residues. CDR3 region: CASSLFPHTLHYGYTF. CDR3 nucleotide sequence: TGTGCCAGCAGTTTATTCCCCCACACGTTACACTATGGCTACACCTTC.

There are a few counts of this clonotype. V is TRBV6-5 and J is TRBJ2-7; D is undetermined. The V gene's germline CDR1 is MNHEY and CDR2 SVGAGI. The CDR3 length is 14 residues. V lost 4 bases and J lost 6, with 16 bases in between. The DNA for the CDR3 is TGTGCCAGCAGTTTACGGCGCGATCCAAGCGAGCAGTACTTC. It specifies CASSLRRDPSEQYF.

For this clonotype: The conserved phenylalanine or tryptophan is not found at the CDR3 terminus, so this likely reflects a read error. The V gene is TRBV5-4, the J gene TRBJ2-7; TRBD1 matches at 8 bases. The CDR3 spans 15 residues. Per germline, CDR1 SGHNT and CDR2 YYREEE (reference sequence). The trim removed 2 bases at V and 2 bases at J, leaving 6 bases unmatched. CDR3 sequence reads: CASSFRDRLPYEQYL. The CDR3 nucleotides read TGTGCCAGCAGCTTCCGGGACAGGTTACCCTACGAGCAGTACCTC.

Turning to this clonotype: One junction end does not reproduce the germline sequence, and a read error may be involved. The J gene is TRBJ1-2, the V gene TRBV12-3 or TRBV12-4; D perhaps matches TRBD1 (6 bases). This CDR3 comprises 15 residues. The CDR3 sequence: CVSKTQGYSNYGYTF. DNA for the CDR3: TGTGTCAGCAAAACACAGGGCTACTCTAACTATGGCTACACCTTC.

There are many counts of this clonotype. The chain uses TRBV29-1 and TRBJ1-1; 7 bases map to TRBD1. The junction had 13 bases not matched to a gene; V was cut back by 6 bases and J by 3 bases. CDR1 is SQVTM and CDR2 is ANQGSEA in the germline V gene. This CDR3 spans 15 amino acids. CDR3 nucleotides: TGCAGCGTGGCGCTCCCCGACAGGGCGCACACTGAAGCTTTCTTT. Residues: CSVALPDRAHTEAFF.

This clonotype was seen a handful of times. V usage is TRBV6-5 and J usage is TRBJ1-6, with 9 bases identical to TRBD1. The junction had 3 bases not matched to a gene; V was cut back by 2 bases and J by 7 bases. The CDR3 consists of 15 residues. The germline V gene has CDR1 MNHEY and CDR2 SVGAGI. The CDR3 region is CASSYGGQGNSPLHF. In DNA, the CDR3 is TGTGCCAGCAGTTACGGGGGACAGGGAAATTCACCCCTCCACTTT.

On this clonotype: This may arise from a read error, as a much more abundant clone is one base away. This chain connects TRBV29-1 to TRBJ2-2; unclear D gene. This CDR3 region has 13 residues. Between the trimmed V and J ends, which lost 7 bases and 4 bases, there was a span of 13 bases. Germline V gene data show CDR1 as SQVTM and CDR2 as ANQGSEA. CDR3 DNA: TGCAGCGCCGGGCAAATGAGCACCGGGGAGCTGTTTTTT. It codes for CSAGQMSTGELFF.

A few counts support this clonotype. This chain joins TRBV7-9 and TRBJ2-7, with 7 bases identical to TRBD2. The CDR3 is 14 amino acids. Germline loops: CDR1 SEHNR, CDR2 FQNEAQ (reference sequence). Trimming cost V 4 bases and J 3 bases; bases outside gene matches: 6. The CDR3 sequence is CASSSEAGSYEQYF. CDR3 nucleotides: TGTGCCAGCAGCTCGGAAGCGGGGAGCTACGAGCAGTACTTC.

This clonotype was detected many times. The chain employs TRBV6-5 and TRBJ1-6; 8 bases match TRBD1. The germline gives CDR1 MNHEY, CDR2 SVGAGI. With 3 bases clipped from V and 9 bases from J, the junction kept 7 bases outside the gene matches. The CDR3 spans 15 residues. The CDR3, as DNA: TGTGCCAGCAGTTATAGACAGGGGACGGGTTCACCCCTCCACTTT. This sequence encodes CASSYRQGTGSPLHF.

The chain is built from TRBV2 and TRBJ1-1; possible D gene TRBD1, 6 bases. This CDR3 has 14 residues. V gave up 1 base and J gave up 3 bases, with 9 bases separating them. CDR1 is SNHLY, CDR2 FYNNEI, per germline. The CDR3 reads CASSEEGGYTEAFF. The CDR3 DNA is TGTGCCAGCAGTGAAGAGGGGGGCTACACTGAAGCTTTCTTT.

This clonotype was seen more than once but under ten times. This chain links TRBV20-1 with TRBJ2-5; no clear D. CDR3 length equals 10 residues. Trimming stripped 6 bases from V and 5 bases from J, with 7 bases between. CDR1 is DFQATT and CDR2 is SNEGSKA in the germline V gene (reference sequence). The CDR3 nucleotides read TGCAGTGCCCAAAGGGAGACCCAGTACTTC. It is translated as CSAQRETQYF.

The rearrangement uses TRBV7-2 and TRBJ2-2, with TRBD1 identical over 8 bases. This CDR3 has 16 amino acids. The trim removed 0 bases at V and 5 bases at J, leaving 5 bases unmatched. Germline V gives CDR1 SGHTA, CDR2 FQGNSA. CDR3 in amino acids: CASSLARRGRTGELFF. The CDR3 DNA sequence: TGTGCCAGCAGCTTAGCCCGCAGGGGGCGGACCGGGGAGCTGTTTTTT.

This clonotype was recorded at least ten times. J is TRBJ2-7 and V is TRBV10-3, with 9 bases lining up with TRBD1. This CDR3 is 13 amino acids long. The trim removed 5 bases at V and 6 bases at J, leaving 5 bases unmatched. CDR1 and CDR2 from the germline V gene are ENHRY and SYGVKD. The CDR3 sequence is CAISPGTGTEQYF. The CDR3 nucleotides read TGTGCCATCAGTCCCGGGACAGGGACCGAGCAGTACTTC.